The 2 T cell receptor beta chains below all came from one sample that was sequenced in a study of early T cells in non-severe SARS-CoV-2 infection. TCRdb used MiXCR to reprocess the 5' RACE reads, holding one entry per CDR3 protein. The top ten hold under 6% of the sample, which has roughly 50,000 distinct CDR3 sequences, roughly 5.9% seen once. Material for sequencing was whole blood. The receptors come from an adult who was a healthcare worker with PCR-confirmed SARS-CoV-2 infection or an uninfected control (not recorded which).

Only a few counts were recorded for this clonotype. The V call is TRBV5-1, the J call TRBJ2-1; 9 bases line up with TRBD1. V was clipped by 5 bases and J by 8 bases; unmatched bases: 8. The germline gives CDR1 SGHRS, CDR2 YFSETQ. CDR3 length: 14 residues. CDR3 coding DNA: TGCGCCAGCAGACGGGACAGGGCCAGGGATGAGCAGTTCTTC. This sequence encodes CASRRDRARDEQFF.

This clonotype was found many times. The chain uses TRBV4-1 and TRBJ2-5, with 7 bases lining up with TRBD2. The CDR3 covers 16 residues. Germline CDR1 is MGHRA and CDR2 is YSYEKL. V was pared by 1 base and J by 4 bases, with 9 bases of the junction left unmatched. In DNA form, the CDR3 reads TGCGCCAGCAGCCAAGTGGACGGGGGGTGGACAGAGACCCAGTACTTC. Protein: CASSQVDGGWTETQYF.